Presented here are 27 T cell receptor beta chains from one specimen sequenced in a study of T-cell reconstitution after alpha-beta-depleted transplantation in children. The authors prepared the TCRbeta library with unique molecular identifiers. TCRdb re-called the PCR reads through MiXCR, storing one row per CDR3 protein. The sample has about 310,000 distinct CDR3 sequences; 23% are singletons. Sequenced material: PBMCs, mostly from graft donor cells, taken 180 days after TCRalphabeta/CD19-depleted stem cell transplant. Receptors were obtained from a male patient between 10 and 17 years old who had a stem cell transplant for acute lymphoblastic leukemia, so the T cells may come from the graft donor.

This clonotype was counted between two and nine times. V usage is TRBV19 and J usage is TRBJ2-7; 7 nucleotides align to TRBD2. Germline CDR1 reads LNHDA; CDR2 reads SQIVND (reference sequence). The CDR3 length is 13 residues. Trimming cost V 3 bases and J 4 bases; bases outside gene matches: 3. The CDR3 loop reads CASSIGAGYEQYF. The CDR3 nucleotides are TGTGCCAGTAGTATCGGAGCGGGGTACGAGCAGTACTTC.

The genes are TRBV4-2 and TRBJ2-1; 10 bases map to TRBD2. The V gene's germline CDR1 is LGHNA and CDR2 YNFKEQ. Trimming cost V 4 bases and J 3 bases; bases outside gene matches: 21. CDR3 size: 21 residues. CDR3 amino acids: CASSPRQRGLAGEGSYNEQFF. The CDR3 DNA reads TGTGCCAGCAGCCCAAGACAAAGAGGGCTAGCGGGAGAAGGTAGCTACAATGAGCAGTTCTTC.

In this sample, this clonotype turned up a few times. The chain is built from TRBV10-3 and TRBJ1-3; D possibly corresponds to TRBD1 (6 bases). The germline CDR1 and CDR2 sequences are ENHRY and SYGVKD. CDR3 length equals 16 residues. V was clipped by 6 bases and J by 4 bases, with 19 bases between them. This CDR3 is CAISKRTEHSGNTIYF. CDR3 DNA: TGTGCCATCAGCAAAAGGACAGAGCATTCGGGAAACACCATATATTTT.

The chain employs TRBV3-1 and TRBJ2-2; no firm D call. V gave up 5 bases and J gave up 6 bases, with 13 bases separating them. The CDR3 totals 14 residues. The V gene's germline CDR1 is LGHDT and CDR2 YNNKEL (reference sequence). CDR3 amino acids: CASSFNLAAGELFF. The CDR3 DNA sequence: TGTGCCAGCAGCTTCAATCTGGCAGCCGGGGAGCTGTTTTTT.

The V and J genes are TRBV12-3 or TRBV12-4 and TRBJ2-7; D call uncertain. Between the trimmed V and J ends, which lost 1 base and 10 bases, there was a span of 11 bases. The CDR3 is 12 amino acids. For the CDR3, the DNA is TGTGCCAGCAGTTTAGGCCTGGCAGGTCAGTACTTC. Protein: CASSLGLAGQYF.

The chain combines TRBV7-9 with TRBJ2-1; D uncertain. The CDR3 runs to 9 residues. Trimming removed 5 bases at V and 13 bases at J, with 6 bases between. Germline V gene sequence: CDR1 SEHNR, CDR2 FQNEAQ (reference sequence). CDR3 residues: CASSARQFF. The CDR3 nucleotides read TGTGCCAGCAGCGCAAGACAGTTCTTC.

Points on this clonotype: The junction shows a germline mismatch at one end, possibly a read error. The chain employs TRBV6-6 and TRBJ1-2, with 8 bases lining up with TRBD1. The CDR3 extends over 13 amino acids. Germline CDR1 MNHNY, CDR2 SVGAGI (reference sequence). Here the CDR3 reads CASSQRQGWKVAF. The CDR3 DNA reads TGTGCCAGCAGTCAGAGACAGGGGTGGAAGGTCGCCTTC.

V and J are TRBV9 and TRBJ2-1; D gene unclear. The length of the CDR3 is 16 residues. Trimming left V 4 bases short and J 0 bases short, with 14 bases between. Germline V gene data show CDR1 as SGDLS and CDR2 as YYNGEE. The CDR3 nucleotides are TGTGCCAGCAGCCTTTTAGGCCAGCCCTCCTACAATGAGCAGTTCTTC. This encodes CASSLLGQPSYNEQFF.

V gene TRBV20-1 combines with J gene TRBJ1-4, with 8 nucleotides matching TRBD1. The trim removed 0 bases at V and 6 bases at J, leaving 6 bases unmatched. The CDR3 contains 15 residues. Germline V gene lookup returns CDR1 DFQATT and CDR2 SNEGSKA (reference sequence). In DNA form, the CDR3 reads TGCAGTGCTAGAGATCCGACAGGGGCTTATGAAAAACTGTTTTTT. It yields the protein CSARDPTGAYEKLFF.

This clonotype showed up just a few times. The chain combines TRBV21-1 with TRBJ2-7; the table calls TRBD1, which could not be checked here. TRBV21-1 is a listed pseudogene. CDR3 length equals 13 residues. The DNA of the CDR3 is TGTGCCAGCACCCCGACAGCTCTAATCGAGCAGTACTTC. It yields the protein CASTPTALIEQYF.

The rearrangement joins TRBV19 to TRBJ2-1; 15 bases agree with TRBD2. After removal of 5 bases from V and 4 bases from J, the junction contained 6 bases not matched to a gene. Looked up from germline, CDR1 is LNHDA and CDR2 is SQIVND (reference sequence). CDR3 size: 17 residues. The CDR3 protein is CASSLGLAGGGYNEQFF. The CDR3 DNA follows: TGTGCCAGTAGTCTCGGACTAGCGGGAGGGGGTTACAATGAGCAGTTCTTC.

The rearrangement links TRBV7-9 to TRBJ1-1, with TRBD1 identical over 8 bases. V gave up 6 bases and J gave up 1 base; unmatched junction bases: 7. The CDR3 is made up of 15 amino acids. The germline V gene encodes CDR1 SEHNR and CDR2 FQNEAQ (reference sequence). The CDR3 nucleotides read TGTGCCAGCAGTCTCCCGACAGGGGCGAACACTGAAGCTTTCTTT. Its translation: CASSLPTGANTEAFF. Full variable domain (remainder filled in from reference TRBV7-9 and TRBJ1-1): DTGVSQNPRHKITKRGQNVTFRCDPISEHNRLYWYRQTLGQGPEFLTYFQNEAQLEKSRLLSDRFSAERPKGSFSTLEIQRTEQGDSAMYLCASSLPTGANTEAFFGQGTRLTVV.

V usage is TRBV12-3 or TRBV12-4 and J usage is TRBJ1-5; TRBD1 is a possible D gene (6 bases). The CDR3 is made up of 15 amino acids. V lost 1 base and J 3 bases, leaving 10 bases between the germline ends. CDR3 sequence: CASSLGGGLNQPQHF. The CDR3 DNA sequence: TGTGCCAGCAGTTTAGGGGGGGGGCTCAATCAGCCCCAGCATTTT.

This clonotype was counted a few times. The chain recombines TRBV7-2 with TRBJ2-1, with D maybe TRBD2 (6 bases). Germline loops: CDR1 SGHTA, CDR2 FQGNSA. V was clipped by 3 bases and J by 7 bases, with 13 bases between them. The CDR3 runs 14 residues. The chain's CDR3 is CASSLTSSWNEQFF. DNA of the CDR3: TGTGCCAGCAGCTTGACTAGTTCGTGGAATGAGCAGTTCTTC.

CDR3 nucleotides: TGTGCCTCATCGCGGCGAAAAGGGGGCACAGATACGCAGTATTTT. Protein: CASSRRKGGTDTQYF. This chain links TRBV19 with TRBJ2-3; D possibly corresponds to TRBD1 (5 bases). CDR1 is LNHDA, CDR2 SQIVND, per germline (reference sequence). V lost 11 bases, J lost 1 base, and 19 bases lay in between. The CDR3 has 15 residues.

This clonotype turned up a few times. This rearrangement joins TRBV4-1 to TRBJ2-4; D not resolved. CDR1 is MGHRA and CDR2 is YSYEKL in the germline V gene. The CDR3 covers 14 residues. V dropped 2 bases and J dropped 7 bases, with 12 bases sitting between them. CDR3 loop: CASSQRVLRNIQYF. For the CDR3, the DNA is TGCGCCAGCAGCCAAAGGGTTTTAAGGAACATTCAGTACTTC.

This clonotype was counted between two and nine times. The V gene is TRBV10-1, the J gene TRBJ2-1, with D perhaps matching TRBD1 (5 bases). The CDR3 has 18 residues. With 0 bases removed from V and 0 bases from J, the gap between germline ends came to 15 bases. The germline gives CDR1 WNHNN, CDR2 SYGVQD (reference sequence). The DNA of the CDR3 is TGCGCCAGCAGTGAGTCTTCTTCAGGGATAGGCTCCTACAATGAGCAGTTCTTC. Encoded protein: CASSESSSGIGSYNEQFF.

The table lists this clonotype with a few counts. This chain uses TRBV25-1 with TRBJ1-4; D call uncertain. The germline V and J ends were trimmed by 1 base and 8 bases, with 14 bases remaining between them. This CDR3 spans 15 amino acids. Germline V gene data show CDR1 as MGHDK and CDR2 as SYGVNS. In DNA, the CDR3 is TGTGCCAGCAGTGAATTGAGGCCGGAGAACGAAAAACTGTTTTTT. It translates to CASSELRPENEKLFF.

For this clonotype: One junction end does not reproduce the germline sequence, and a read error may be involved. This rearrangement joins TRBV10-3 to TRBJ2-7; 7 bases are shared with TRBD2. From germline, CDR1 is ENHRY and CDR2 SYGVKD. CDR3 length: 17 amino acids. The CDR3 DNA follows: TGTGCCATCGGTGAGTCGAAAAAAGCGGGAAGACATTACGAGCAGTACTTC. Residues: CAIGESKKAGRHYEQYF.

The chain employs TRBV29-1 and TRBJ2-7, with D perhaps being TRBD1 or TRBD2 (5 bases each). V lost 7 bases and J 4 bases, leaving 17 bases between the germline ends. Germline values: CDR1 SQVTM, CDR2 ANQGSEA. This CDR3 spans 13 amino acids. In DNA form, the CDR3 reads TGCAGCGCCTTAGGGGTCCGGACTTACGAGCAGTACTTC. As protein: CSALGVRTYEQYF.

The chain uses TRBV19 and TRBJ2-1, with 9 positions matching TRBD2. The CDR3 loop spans 16 amino acids. V gave up 5 bases and J gave up 6 bases; unmatched junction bases: 11. The germline V gene has CDR1 LNHDA and CDR2 SQIVND (reference sequence). CDR3 in amino acids: CASSPWTSASPNEQFF. Here the CDR3 DNA reads TGTGCCAGTAGTCCGTGGACTAGCGCTTCACCCAATGAGCAGTTCTTC.

The chain carries TRBV25-1 and TRBJ1-1; a weak D match, TRBD1 (6 bases). CDR1 MGHDK and CDR2 SYGVNS come from the germline V gene. V lost 0 bases, J lost 2 bases, and 7 bases lay in between. The CDR3 totals 14 residues. The CDR3 sequence is CASSEYRGNTEAFF. CDR3 in DNA: TGTGCCAGCAGTGAATACAGGGGTAACACTGAAGCTTTCTTT.

This clonotype was found a few times. The CDR3 loop reads CASSYGGIRGTQYF. The CDR3 nucleotides read TGTGCCAGCAGTTACGGGGGAATTCGGGGGACCCAGTACTTC. The rearrangement joins TRBV6-5 to TRBJ2-5; D may be TRBD1 or TRBD2 (5 bases each). The CDR3 sequence is 14 residues long. V was cut by 2 bases and J by 7 bases, with 14 bases left in between. The V gene's germline CDR1 is MNHEY and CDR2 SVGAGI.

The rearrangement links TRBV18 to TRBJ2-1; TRBD2 aligns across 13 bases. The CDR3 has 22 residues. J lost 3 bases, V lost 2 bases, and 19 bases had no gene match. CDR1 is KGHSH and CDR2 is LQKENI in the germline V gene. This chain's CDR3 is CASSPGTGAKLAGGPNYNEQFF. Here the CDR3 DNA reads TGTGCCAGCTCACCAGGGACAGGGGCGAAACTAGCGGGAGGGCCCAACTACAATGAGCAGTTCTTC.

This clonotype showed up just a few times. The chain uses TRBV3-1 and TRBJ1-2, with D tentatively TRBD1 (5 bases). The CDR3 has 11 residues. Germline V gene sequence: CDR1 LGHDT, CDR2 YNNKEL (reference sequence). The germline V and J ends were trimmed by 4 bases and 8 bases, with 8 bases remaining between them. As DNA, the CDR3 is TGTGCCAGCAGCCTGGGGCCAGGCTACACCTTC. Amino acids: CASSLGPGYTF.

V gene TRBV4-2 combines with J gene TRBJ2-3; unclear D gene. CDR1 LGHNA and CDR2 YNFKEQ come from the germline V gene. The CDR3 runs to 15 residues. V dropped 0 bases and J dropped 1 base, with 8 bases sitting between them. CDR3 nucleotide sequence: TGTGCCAGCAGCCAAGATGGACCACGCACAGATACGCAGTATTTT. It translates to CASSQDGPRTDTQYF.

The count of this clonotype is one. The chain has TRBV7-6 and TRBJ2-5; TRBD2 aligns across 9 bases. Trimming cost V 7 bases and J 4 bases; bases outside gene matches: 7. Germline assignment: CDR1 SGHVS and CDR2 FNYEAQ. The CDR3 extends over 14 amino acids. CDR3 loop: CASNRGRASETQYF. The DNA for the CDR3 is TGTGCCAGCAACCGCGGGAGGGCCTCAGAGACCCAGTACTTC.